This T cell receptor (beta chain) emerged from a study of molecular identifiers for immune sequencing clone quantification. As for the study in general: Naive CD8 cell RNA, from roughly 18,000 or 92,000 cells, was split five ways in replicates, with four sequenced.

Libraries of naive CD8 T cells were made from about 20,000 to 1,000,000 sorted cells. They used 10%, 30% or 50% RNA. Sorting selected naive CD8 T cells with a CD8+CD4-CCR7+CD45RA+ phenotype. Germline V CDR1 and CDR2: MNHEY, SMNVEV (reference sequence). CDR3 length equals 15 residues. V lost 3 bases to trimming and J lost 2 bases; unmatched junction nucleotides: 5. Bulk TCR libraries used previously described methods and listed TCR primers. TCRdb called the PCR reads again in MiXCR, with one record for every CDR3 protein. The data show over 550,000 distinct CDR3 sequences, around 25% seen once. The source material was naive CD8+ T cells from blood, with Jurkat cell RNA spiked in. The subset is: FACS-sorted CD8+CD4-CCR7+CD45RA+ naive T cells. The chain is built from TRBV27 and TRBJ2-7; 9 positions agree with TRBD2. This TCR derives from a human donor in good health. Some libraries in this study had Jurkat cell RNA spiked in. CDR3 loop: CASSFSASGTYEQYF. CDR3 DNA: TGTGCCAGCAGTTTTTCGGCTAGCGGGACCTACGAGCAGTACTTC.